Each of the 28 T cell receptor beta chains below was sequenced from the same sample in a study of shared clonotypes between healthy human individuals. Here immunoSEQ multiplex PCR was the method, and the copy in TCRdb shows in-frame clones only, minus some. The sample lists around 690,000 clones, roughly 91% occurring once. Sequencing used memory CD8+ T cells from PBMCs. The subset: CD45RO+ cells pooled with CCR7-negative TemRA cells. The receptors stem from a man aged 18-30 years in good health. Some clones in this sample may be carry-over from other donors' samples.

This chain joins TRBV27 and TRBJ2-7; no reliable D call. The CDR3 extends over 15 amino acids. The V gene's germline CDR1 is MNHEY and CDR2 SMNVEV (reference sequence). V lost 8 bases, J lost 0 bases, and 17 bases lay in between. The CDR3 reads CASRFGRLSSYEQYF. The CDR3, as DNA: TGTGCCAGCCGATTTGGGCGCCTGAGCTCCTACGAGCAGTACTTC.

The chain employs TRBV4-3 and TRBJ1-2; D may be TRBD1 (5 bases). V lost 1 base and J 0 bases, leaving 15 bases between the germline ends. The CDR3 runs 17 residues. Germline V gene data show CDR1 as LGHNA and CDR2 as YSLEER. The CDR3 is CASSQALRDQANYGYTF. The CDR3 DNA sequence: TGCGCCAGCAGCCAAGCCCTCCGGGACCAAGCTAACTATGGCTACACCTTC.

The genes are TRBV10-1 and TRBJ2-3; 10 positions match TRBD2. The CDR3 sequence is 15 residues long. Germline CDR1 and CDR2: WNHNN and SYGVQD (reference sequence). V was clipped by 2 bases and J by 7 bases; unmatched bases: 6. CDR3 in amino acids: CASSEIPSGRYTQYF. DNA for the CDR3: TGCGCCAGCAGTGAGATTCCTAGCGGGAGATATACGCAGTATTTT.

This clone was counted at least ten times. This chain uses TRBV27 with TRBJ1-5; D perhaps matches TRBD1 (6 bases). V was trimmed by 6 bases and J by 5 bases, leaving 8 bases between them. The germline V gene encodes CDR1 MNHEY and CDR2 SMNVEV (reference sequence). This CDR3 contains 12 residues. The CDR3 coding sequence is TGTGCCAGCAGCACAGGGTATCAGCCCCAGCATTTT. It yields the protein CASSTGYQPQHF.

CDR3 DNA sequence: TGTGCCAGCAGTTTCCCCCGAGGACAGGGCCACGGGGAGCTGTTTTTT. Translated: CASSFPRGQGHGELFF. The chain recombines TRBV28 with TRBJ2-2, with TRBD1 matching over 8 bases. The ends lost 3 bases at V and 7 bases at J; junction bases unmatched: 10. Looked up from germline, CDR1 is MDHEN and CDR2 is SYDVKM. This CDR3 spans 16 amino acids.

The V call is TRBV15, the J call TRBJ1-1; no firm D call. Trimming took off 0 bases at V and 0 bases at J, with 11 bases between the two ends. The length of the CDR3 is 16 residues. Germline V gene sequence: CDR1 LNHNV, CDR2 YYDKDF (reference sequence). The CDR3 bases are TGTGCCACCAGCAGAGAAGGGCTGGGTTTGAACACTGAAGCTTTCTTT. It translates to CATSREGLGLNTEAFF.

This chain joins TRBV5-1 and TRBJ2-2, with 11 bases fitting TRBD1. The J segment lost 6 bases and the V segment lost 3 bases, leaving 7 bases of the junction unmatched. Germline V CDR1 and CDR2: SGHRS, YFSETQ. The CDR3 is made up of 16 amino acids. The CDR3 DNA follows: TGCGCCAGCAGCTCGGACAGGGGGCGAGTCGCCGGGGAGCTGTTTTTT. It translates to CASSSDRGRVAGELFF.

CDR3 sequence: CASSFWGNTEAFF. DNA of the CDR3: TGTGCCAGCAGTTTCTGGGGGAACACTGAAGCTTTCTTT. This rearrangement joins TRBV28 to TRBJ1-1; D remains unclear. V was trimmed by 3 bases and J by 1 base, leaving 6 bases between them. The CDR3 has 13 residues. Germline loops: CDR1 MDHEN, CDR2 SYDVKM.

The chain carries TRBV27 and TRBJ2-2; 9 nucleotides agree with TRBD2. The V gene's germline CDR1 is MNHEY and CDR2 SMNVEV (reference sequence). This CDR3 region has 20 residues. The J segment lost 0 bases and the V segment lost 1 base, leaving 12 bases of the junction unmatched. CDR3 residues: CASSLLVGREGYPNTGELFF. DNA for the CDR3: TGTGCCAGCAGTTTATTGGTTGGGCGGGAGGGCTATCCGAACACCGGGGAGCTGTTTTTT.

The V gene is TRBV27, the J gene TRBJ2-7; the D is unclear. The germline gives CDR1 MNHEY, CDR2 SMNVEV (reference sequence). The V and J ends lost 6 bases and 2 bases respectively, with 20 bases between them. The CDR3 loop spans 16 amino acids. CDR3 nucleotides: TGTGCCAGCAGCCCCGGGCCTATGCGTCCCGCCTACGAGCAGTACTTC. Amino acids: CASSPGPMRPAYEQYF.

This clone was detected only once. The V and J genes are TRBV4-1 and TRBJ1-4, with 7 bases identical to TRBD1. Germline CDR1 MGHRA, CDR2 YSYEKL. This CDR3 has 14 amino acids. Trimming took 5 bases from V and 8 from J; bases not matched to a gene: 8. The CDR3 loop reads CASSGPAGGEKLFF. The CDR3 DNA is TGCGCCAGCAGCGGACCGGCAGGGGGAGAAAAACTGTTTTTT.

The chain has TRBV7-9 and TRBJ2-7, with unresolved D. The V gene's germline CDR1 is SEHNR and CDR2 FQNEAQ (reference sequence). Trimming took 4 bases from V and 5 from J, leaving 12 bases between them. The CDR3 spans 13 residues. In DNA, the CDR3 is TGTGCCAGCAGCTCCGGCGTGGTTAACGAGCAGTACTTC. As protein: CASSSGVVNEQYF.

This clone was counted a single time. The CDR3 DNA is TGTGCCAGCAGCTTGGCCCCCTCATACAATGAGCAGTTCTTC. Its protein is CASSLAPSYNEQFF. The chain combines TRBV5-6 with TRBJ2-1; D remains unclear. Looked up from germline, CDR1 is SGHDT and CDR2 is YYEEEE. This CDR3 has 14 residues. V lost 0 bases to trimming and J lost 4 bases, with 8 bases between them.

This rearrangement joins TRBV29-1 to TRBJ1-2; D possibly corresponds to TRBD1 (5 bases). V lost 7 bases and J 8 bases, leaving 14 bases between the germline ends. In germline, CDR1 is SQVTM, CDR2 ANQGSEA. The CDR3 contains 11 residues. CDR3 DNA: TGCAGCGGCAGGGTTACCGGCGGCTACACCTTC. This codes for CSGRVTGGYTF.

The chain combines TRBV11-3 with TRBJ2-3; tentatively, D is TRBD2 (6 bases). The CDR3 loop spans 18 amino acids. Germline CDR1 reads SGHNT; CDR2 reads YENEEA. Trimming left V 5 bases short and J 5 bases short, with 26 bases between. The CDR3 spells CASSPGGLSGLVGDTQYF. As DNA, the CDR3 is TGTGCCAGCAGCCCCGGGGGTCTCAGCGGCCTGGTGGGAGATACGCAGTATTTT.

This clone was observed a handful of times. A junction end diverges from the germline sequence, so it may reflect a read error. The chain has TRBV27 and TRBJ2-7; D is unclear. The CDR3 runs to 15 residues. Looked up from germline, CDR1 is MNHEY and CDR2 is SMNVEV (reference sequence). The CDR3 spells CAGRTDMKTPYEQYF. DNA of the CDR3: TGTGCCGGCAGAACCGACATGAAAACGCCCTACGAGCAGTACTTC.

The rearrangement links TRBV6-1 to TRBJ2-4, with unresolved D. Germline V gene sequence: CDR1 MNHNS, CDR2 SASEGT. CDR3 size: 15 residues. The V and J ends lost 0 bases and 0 bases respectively, with 6 bases between them. In nucleotides, the CDR3 is TGTGCCAGCAGTGAAGCTGGGGTAGCCAAAAACATTCAGTACTTC. The encoded protein is CASSEAGVAKNIQYF.

The rearrangement links TRBV27 to TRBJ1-1; TRBD1 aligns across 8 bases. J gave up 5 bases and V 3 bases, and 8 bases lay outside the gene matches. The CDR3 extends over 15 amino acids. The V gene's germline CDR1 is MNHEY and CDR2 SMNVEV (reference sequence). The DNA of the CDR3 is TGTGCCAGCAGTTTCACCGGGACAGGACAAACTGAAGCTTTCTTT. Encoded protein: CASSFTGTGQTEAFF.

The gene calls are TRBV14 and TRBJ2-7; the D call may be TRBD1 or TRBD2 (5 bases each). The CDR3 length is 17 residues. Trimming removed 0 bases from V and 0 bases from J, with 15 bases in between. Germline lookup yields CDR1 SGHDN and CDR2 FVKESK. DNA for the CDR3: TGTGCCAGCAGCCAAGATCGCTGGGGGAAGAGCTCCTACGAGCAGTACTTC. This sequence encodes CASSQDRWGKSSYEQYF.

A note on this clone: Other DNA sequences in the same sample also yield this CDR3. V is TRBV7-9 and J is TRBJ2-7, with TRBD1 as a possible D gene (5 bases). Between the trimmed V and J ends, which lost 0 bases and 2 bases, there was a span of 5 bases. The CDR3 is 13 amino acids. Germline-derived CDR1 and CDR2 are SEHNR and FQNEAQ (reference sequence). CDR3 sequence reads: CASSLAGAYEQYF. The DNA for the CDR3 is TGTGCCAGCAGCTTAGCAGGGGCCTACGAGCAGTACTTC.

The J gene is TRBJ2-7, the V gene TRBV11-2; no definite D call. The CDR3 loop spans 16 amino acids. The germline V gene has CDR1 SGHAT and CDR2 FQNNGV. V was trimmed by 4 bases and J by 1 base, leaving 17 bases between them. The CDR3 loop is CASSSFHNDRSYEQYF. CDR3 nucleotides: TGTGCCAGCAGCTCATTCCATAACGACCGGTCCTACGAGCAGTACTTC.

The chain carries TRBV7-6 and TRBJ2-7, with D maybe TRBD2 (5 bases). Trimming stripped 3 bases from V and 4 bases from J, with 10 bases between. Looked up from germline, CDR1 is SGHVS and CDR2 is FNYEAQ. The CDR3 is 13 residues long. CDR3 nucleotide sequence: TGTGCCAGCAGCTTTGGGAGCGCATACGAGCAGTACTTC. Translation: CASSFGSAYEQYF.

This clone was counted a single time. This chain joins TRBV11-2 and TRBJ2-5; TRBD2 agrees at 13 bases. The CDR3 totals 15 residues. CDR1 and CDR2 (germline): SGHAT, FQNNGV. The V gene end was trimmed by 5 bases and the J gene end by 1 base; junction bases not matched to a gene: 1. CDR3 nucleotides: TGTGCCAGCAGCCGGACTAGCGGGAGCCAAGAGACCCAGTACTTC. As protein: CASSRTSGSQETQYF.

V and J are TRBV6-5 and TRBJ1-1; a possible D gene is TRBD1 (5 bases). V was cut by 7 bases and J by 4 bases, with 7 bases left in between. Germline CDR1 reads MNHEY; CDR2 reads SVGAGI. The CDR3 consists of 11 residues. CDR3 in DNA: TGTGCCAGCATGGGGGGCACTGAAGCTTTCTTT. This translates into CASMGGTEAFF.

This clone came up a few times. V usage is TRBV30 and J usage is TRBJ1-1; tentatively, D is TRBD1 (5 bases). Deletions cut 4 bases from V and 4 bases from J, with 22 bases between. CDR3 length: 16 residues. Germline V gene lookup returns CDR1 GTSNPN and CDR2 SVGIG (reference sequence). CDR3 in DNA: TGTGCCTGGACCCGCTCCGGGTGGGGCCGAGGCACTGAAGCTTTCTTT. Protein sequence: CAWTRSGWGRGTEAFF.

The rearrangement uses TRBV15 and TRBJ1-2; D possibly corresponds to TRBD1 (5 bases). The CDR3 runs to 15 residues. V lost 1 base and J 8 bases, leaving 17 bases between the germline ends. Germline V gene sequence: CDR1 LNHNV, CDR2 YYDKDF (reference sequence). In DNA form, the CDR3 reads TGTGCCACCAGCAGAGGCTCCAGGGATGGGGCCGGCTACACCTTC. Translated, it gives CATSRGSRDGAGYTF.

J is TRBJ2-1 and V is TRBV5-1; TRBD2 aligns across 9 bases. Germline CDR1 is SGHRS and CDR2 is YFSETQ. CDR3 length: 17 residues. V trimming: 2 bases; J trimming: 7 bases; junction bases outside the gene matches: 13. CDR3 sequence reads: CASSFYLLGTSRNEQFF. CDR3 DNA sequence: TGCGCCAGCAGCTTTTATCTCCTTGGGACTAGCAGAAATGAGCAGTTCTTC.

The J gene is TRBJ2-5, the V gene TRBV5-4; the D is unclear. V lost 0 bases to trimming and J lost 0 bases, with 12 bases between them. Germline V gene data show CDR1 as SGHNT and CDR2 as YYREEE (reference sequence). This CDR3 spans 16 amino acids. This CDR3 reads CASSLGLTDDQETQYF. The CDR3 region has the DNA TGTGCCAGCAGCTTGGGACTCACCGATGACCAAGAGACCCAGTACTTC.